These T cell receptor beta chains were read from a single sample in a study of circulating CD8 cells and anti-PD-1 response in melanoma. TCRdb re-analysed the reads in MiXCR, keeping a single row per CDR3 protein. The sample yields approximately 450 distinct CDR3 sequences, over 6.5% seen once. The material sequenced was CD8+ T cells from PBMCs, taken at baseline or after one month of anti-PD-1 therapy (not recorded which). These receptors came from a human donor with melanoma. The CDR3 runs from the conserved cysteine through the conserved F or W. Each record gives: D gene, V gene, clone size, J gene, CDR3 protein, CDR3 DNA. D genes are given only for firm matches. Clone size is stated in some rows and not others, as once, few, many or a class when expanded.

>TRBD2|TRBV27|large|TRBJ2-7
CASSPGGKAAYEQYF
TGTGCCAGCAGTCCCGGGGGGAAGGCGGCCTACGAGCAGTACTTC
>NA|TRBV2|large|TRBJ2-5
CASSGAARETQYF
TGTGCCAGCAGCGGAGCAGCTCGGGAGACCCAGTACTTC
>NA|TRBV4-3|large|TRBJ2-7
CASSQDQGDYEQYF
TGCGCCAGCAGCCAAGATCAGGGTGACTACGAGCAGTACTTC
>TRBD1|TRBV2|large|TRBJ1-4
CASRVDRGGGATNEKLFF
TGTGCCAGCAGGGTGGACAGGGGCGGCGGAGCGACTAATGAAAAACTGTTTTTT
>NA|TRBV19|large|TRBJ1-1
CASSLGETGTEAFF
TGTGCCAGTAGCCTAGGGGAGACGGGCACTGAAGCTTTCTTT
>NA|TRBV14|NA|TRBJ1-6
CASSQDGVGRSPLHF
TGTGCCAGCAGCCAAGACGGGGTAGGGCGATCACCCCTCCACTTT
>NA|TRBV27|large|TRBJ2-7
CASSYGTAFYEQYF
TGTGCCAGCAGCTACGGGACCGCCTTCTACGAGCAGTACTTC
>TRBD2|TRBV19|NA|TRBJ2-1
CATASGGYNEQFF
TGCGCCACCGCTAGCGGGGGCTACAATGAGCAGTTCTTC
>NA|TRBV9|few|TRBJ2-7
CASAPGTHVVEQYF
TGTGCCAGCGCGCCGGGAACTCACGTGGTCGAGCAGTACTTC
>NA|TRBV4-1|NA|TRBJ1-6
CASSQDRTAWGSPLHF
TGCGCCAGCAGCCAAGATCGCACGGCATGGGGTTCACCCCTCCACTTT
>TRBD1|TRBV7-9|large|TRBJ2-7
CASTDTGTGHYEQYF
TGTGCCAGCACGGACACCGGGACAGGGCACTACGAGCAGTACTTC
>TRBD2|TRBV11-1|large|TRBJ2-1
CASLVSGAQFF
TGTGCCAGCTTGGTGAGCGGGGCGCAGTTCTTC
>NA|TRBV5-1|large|TRBJ2-5
CASSLSQLQETQYF
TGCGCCAGCAGCTTGAGCCAGTTACAAGAGACCCAGTACTTC
>NA|TRBV6-2/TRBV6-3|NA|TRBJ2-7
CASSYNRDEQYF
TGTGCCAGCAGTTACAACAGGGACGAGCAGTACTTC
>NA|TRBV4-1|large|TRBJ1-2
CASSHPSGAGYTF
TGCGCCAGCAGCCATCCCTCGGGGGCGGGCTACACCTTC
>TRBD2|TRBV7-9|large|TRBJ2-3
CASSLPSGRTDTQYF
TGTGCCAGCAGCTTACCTAGCGGGCGAACAGATACGCAGTATTTT
>NA|TRBV30|few|TRBJ1-3
CAWEKMGNTIYF
TGTGCCTGGGAGAAGATGGGAAACACCATATATTTT
>NA|TRBV24-1|large|TRBJ2-3
CATSDLHQGQGFTDTQYF
TGTGCCACCAGTGATTTGCATCAAGGTCAGGGGTTTACAGATACGCAGTATTTT
>TRBD2|TRBV27|large|TRBJ2-1
CASSSGGGGSSYNEQFF
TGTGCCAGCAGTTCCGGCGGGGGGGGTAGCTCCTACAATGAGCAGTTCTTC
>NA|TRBV27|large|TRBJ1-1
CASSLTGNTEAFF
TGTGCCAGCAGTTTGACAGGGAACACTGAAGCTTTCTTT
>NA|TRBV5-4|large|TRBJ2-1
CASSSRGAYNEQFF
TGTGCCAGCAGCTCTCGGGGAGCTTACAATGAGCAGTTCTTC
>NA|TRBV9|few|TRBJ1-1
CASSVAGGRDEAFF
TGTGCCAGCAGCGTAGCAGGCGGTCGGGATGAAGCTTTCTTT
>NA|TRBV4-1|large|TRBJ1-4
CASSQGGPSNEKLFF
TGCGCCAGCAGCCAAGGCGGTCCGAGTAATGAAAAACTGTTTTTT
>TRBD1|TRBV29-1|large|TRBJ2-7
CSVETGQGSYEQYF
TGCAGCGTCGAGACGGGACAGGGATCCTACGAGCAGTACTTC
>NA|TRBV5-1|NA|TRBJ2-7
CASSLDRGRAYEQYF
TGCGCCAGCAGCTTGGACAGGGGGAGGGCCTACGAGCAGTACTTC
>TRBD1|TRBV12-3/TRBV12-4|large|TRBJ2-3
CASSLGRTGGMSTDTQYF
TGTGCCAGCAGTTTAGGTCGCACAGGGGGTATGAGCACAGATACGCAGTATTTT
>NA|TRBV4-2|large|TRBJ2-7
CASSQGGVAEQYF
TGTGCCAGCAGCCAAGGTGGTGTTGCCGAGCAGTACTTC
>NA|TRBV6-5|few|TRBJ2-2
CASSPSGGGTGELFF
TGTGCCAGCAGTCCCTCAGGGGGAGGTACCGGGGAGCTGTTTTTT
>TRBD1|TRBV30|large|TRBJ2-4
CAWSSRTGVKNIQYF
TGTGCCTGGAGTTCCAGGACAGGAGTAAAAAACATTCAGTACTTC
>NA|TRBV20-1|medium-sized|TRBJ1-1
CSAPPGMNTEAFF
TGCAGTGCCCCACCGGGGATGAACACTGAAGCTTTCTTT
>NA|TRBV25-1|medium-sized|TRBJ1-3
CASSGPGGNTIYF
TGTGCCAGCAGTGGGCCGGGGGGAAACACCATATATTTT
>NA|TRBV4-3|large|TRBJ1-1
CASSQENSGEAFF
TGCGCCAGCAGCCAAGAGAATAGCGGTGAAGCTTTCTTT
>TRBD2|TRBV2|large|TRBJ2-1
CASSERLANNEQFF
TGTGCCAGCAGTGAACGACTAGCCAACAATGAGCAGTTCTTC
>NA|TRBV27|large|TRBJ1-1
CASSLSGSVGVEAFF
TGTGCCAGCAGTTTATCGGGGTCTGTGGGGGTTGAAGCTTTCTTT
>TRBD1|TRBV28|large|TRBJ2-5
CASRTQGAKTQYF
TGTGCCAGCAGGACACAGGGGGCGAAGACCCAGTACTTC
>NA|TRBV3-1|large|TRBJ2-5
CASSQVRAGETQYF
TGTGCCAGCAGCCAAGTCCGGGCGGGGGAGACCCAGTACTTC
>TRBD2|TRBV27|large|TRBJ2-1
CASSLGGSSYNEQFF
TGTGCCAGCAGCCTGGGAGGGAGCTCCTACAATGAGCAGTTCTTC
>TRBD2|TRBV19|large|TRBJ2-1
CASSATSGLYNEQFF
TGTGCCAGTTCTGCTACTAGCGGACTATACAATGAGCAGTTCTTC
>NA|TRBV5-5|NA|TRBJ1-1
CASRTRGGDTEAFF
TGTGCCAGCCGTACCAGGGGTGGTGACACTGAAGCTTTCTTT
>NA|TRBV19|few|TRBJ2-2
CASSIGTGELFF
TGTGCCAGTAGTATTGGTACCGGGGAGCTGTTTTTT
>NA|TRBV27|medium-sized|TRBJ2-2
CASSFEDTFNTGELSF
TGTGCCAGCAGTTTTGAGGACACATTTAACACCGGGGAGCTGTCTTTT
>NA|TRBV6-2/TRBV6-3|medium-sized|TRBJ2-1
CASRQSGDEQFF
TGTGCCAGCAGGCAAAGCGGTGATGAGCAGTTCTTC